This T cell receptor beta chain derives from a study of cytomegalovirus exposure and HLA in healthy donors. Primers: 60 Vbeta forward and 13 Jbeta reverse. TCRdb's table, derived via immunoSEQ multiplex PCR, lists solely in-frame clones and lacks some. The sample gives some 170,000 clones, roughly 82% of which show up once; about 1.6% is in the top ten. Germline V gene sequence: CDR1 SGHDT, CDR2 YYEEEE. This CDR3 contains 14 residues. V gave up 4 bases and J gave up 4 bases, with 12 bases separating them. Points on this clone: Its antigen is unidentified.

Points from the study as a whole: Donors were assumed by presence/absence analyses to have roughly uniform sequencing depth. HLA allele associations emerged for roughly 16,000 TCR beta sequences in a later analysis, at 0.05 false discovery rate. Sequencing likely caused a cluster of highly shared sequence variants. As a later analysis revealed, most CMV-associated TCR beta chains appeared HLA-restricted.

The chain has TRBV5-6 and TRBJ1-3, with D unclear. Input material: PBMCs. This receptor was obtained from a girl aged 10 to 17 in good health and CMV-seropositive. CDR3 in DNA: TGTGCCAGCAGCCTCACTAGCGCCGGAAACACCATATATTTT. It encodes CASSLTSAGNTIYF.